This T cell receptor beta chain was obtained from a study of T cells after yellow fever vaccination. On this clonotype: What it binds is not known.

In making TCR cDNA, 5'RACE template switching added a universal primer site and UMIs to it. TCRdb independently ran MiXCR on the 5' RACE reads; one entry per CDR3 protein. The sample has approximately 550,000 distinct CDR3 sequences, 15% to 20% seen once. The V and J ends lost 6 bases and 5 bases respectively, with 7 bases between them. This CDR3 is built from 12 residues. Germline V gene sequence: CDR1 KGHSH, CDR2 LQKENI. Whole-study findings and limits: Re-detected after boosting: most primary clones, about 96% of CD4 and 75% to 90% of CD8. FACS-sorted repertoires could contain abundant clonotypes contaminating from the bulk population. Across the CD4 and CD8 compartments, a small share of clonotypes was present in both.

V and J are TRBV18 and TRBJ2-2; D unresolved. This receptor was taken from a man aged 30 to 45 who received the YFV17D yellow fever vaccine. The source material was PBMCs, sampled 15 days after the yellow fever booster vaccination. CDR3 in amino acids: CASSEATGELFF. The CDR3 nucleotides are TGTGCCAGCTCCGAAGCGACCGGGGAGCTGTTTTTT.